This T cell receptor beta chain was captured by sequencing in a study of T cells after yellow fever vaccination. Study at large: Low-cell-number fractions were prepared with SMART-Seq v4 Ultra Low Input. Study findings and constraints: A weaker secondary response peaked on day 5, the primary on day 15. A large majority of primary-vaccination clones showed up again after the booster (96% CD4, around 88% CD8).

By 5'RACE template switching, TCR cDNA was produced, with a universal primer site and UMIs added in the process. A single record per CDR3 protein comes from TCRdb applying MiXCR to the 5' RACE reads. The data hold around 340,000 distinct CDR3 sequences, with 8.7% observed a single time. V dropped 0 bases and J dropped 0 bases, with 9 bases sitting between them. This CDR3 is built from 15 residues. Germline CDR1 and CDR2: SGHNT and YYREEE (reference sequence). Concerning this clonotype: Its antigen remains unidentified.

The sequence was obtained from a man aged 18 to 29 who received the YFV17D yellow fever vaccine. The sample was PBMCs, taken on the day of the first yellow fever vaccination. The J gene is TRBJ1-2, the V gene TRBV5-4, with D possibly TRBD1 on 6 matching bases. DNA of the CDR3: TGTGCCAGCAGCTTGGACAGGGTATCTAACTATGGCTACACCTTC. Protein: CASSLDRVSNYGYTF. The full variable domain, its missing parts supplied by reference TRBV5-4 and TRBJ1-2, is ETGVTQSPTHLIKTRGQQVTLRCSSQSGHNTVSWYQQALGQGPQFIFQYYREEENGRGNFPPRFSGLQFPNYSSELNVNALELDDSALYLCASSLDRVSNYGYTFGSGTRLTVV.